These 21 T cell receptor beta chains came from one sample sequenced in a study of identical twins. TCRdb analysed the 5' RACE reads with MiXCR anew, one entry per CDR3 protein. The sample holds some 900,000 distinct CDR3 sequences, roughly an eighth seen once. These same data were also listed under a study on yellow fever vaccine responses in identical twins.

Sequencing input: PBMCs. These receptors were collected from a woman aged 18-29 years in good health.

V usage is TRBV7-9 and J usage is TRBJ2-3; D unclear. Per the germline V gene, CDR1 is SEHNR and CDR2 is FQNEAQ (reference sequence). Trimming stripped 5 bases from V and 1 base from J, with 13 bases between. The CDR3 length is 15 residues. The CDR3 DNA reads TGTGCCAGCAGCGACCTCTCTTATGGCACAGATACGCAGTATTTT. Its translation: CASSDLSYGTDTQYF.

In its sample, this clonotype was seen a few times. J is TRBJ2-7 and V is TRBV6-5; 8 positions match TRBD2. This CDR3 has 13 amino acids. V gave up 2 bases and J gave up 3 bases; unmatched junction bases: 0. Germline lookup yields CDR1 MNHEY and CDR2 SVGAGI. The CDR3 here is CASSYGTSYEQYF. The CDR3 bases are TGTGCCAGCAGTTACGGGACTAGCTACGAGCAGTACTTC.

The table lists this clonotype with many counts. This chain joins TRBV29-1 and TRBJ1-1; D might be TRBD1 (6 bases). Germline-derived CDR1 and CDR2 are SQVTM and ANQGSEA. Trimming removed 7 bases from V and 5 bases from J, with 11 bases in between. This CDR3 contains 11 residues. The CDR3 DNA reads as TGCAGCGCTCGAACAGGGACTGAAGCTTTCTTT. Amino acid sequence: CSARTGTEAFF.

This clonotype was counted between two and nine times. In nucleotides, the CDR3 is TGCAGTGCTAGCACCGGGACAGGGGGCTACGAGCAGTACGTC. Translated, it gives CSASTGTGGYEQYV. This chain links TRBV20-1 with TRBJ2-7, with 11 bases that match TRBD1. After removal of 3 bases from V and 3 bases from J, the junction contained 4 bases not matched to a gene. The CDR3 is 14 amino acids. Germline lookup yields CDR1 DFQATT and CDR2 SNEGSKA (reference sequence).

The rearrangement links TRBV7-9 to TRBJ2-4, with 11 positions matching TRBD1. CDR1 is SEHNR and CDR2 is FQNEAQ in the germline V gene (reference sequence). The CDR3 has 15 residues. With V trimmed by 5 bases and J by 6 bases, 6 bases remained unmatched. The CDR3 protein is CASSTRGQGANIQYF. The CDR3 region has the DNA TGTGCCAGCAGCACGCGAGGACAGGGGGCAAACATTCAGTACTTC.

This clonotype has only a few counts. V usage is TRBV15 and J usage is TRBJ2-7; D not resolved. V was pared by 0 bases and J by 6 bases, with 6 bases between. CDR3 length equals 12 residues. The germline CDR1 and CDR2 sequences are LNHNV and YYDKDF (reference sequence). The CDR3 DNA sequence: TGTGCCACCAGCAGAGATTTCGGCGAGCAGTACGTC. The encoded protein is CATSRDFGEQYV.

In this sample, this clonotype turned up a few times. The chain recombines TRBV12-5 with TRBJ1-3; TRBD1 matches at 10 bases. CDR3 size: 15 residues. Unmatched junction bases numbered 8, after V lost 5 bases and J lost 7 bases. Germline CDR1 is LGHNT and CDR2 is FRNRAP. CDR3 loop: CASGLGQGDMNTIYF. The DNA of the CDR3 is TGTGCTAGTGGTCTCGGACAGGGGGATATGAACACCATATATTTT.

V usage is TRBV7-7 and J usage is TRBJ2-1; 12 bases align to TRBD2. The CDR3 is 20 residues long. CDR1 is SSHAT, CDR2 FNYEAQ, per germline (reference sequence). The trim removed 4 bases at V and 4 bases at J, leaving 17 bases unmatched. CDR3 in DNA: TGTGCCAGCAGCTGGGGTTTGACTAGCGGGGGAGTTGGGGTTTACAATGAGCAGTTCTTC. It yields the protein CASSWGLTSGGVGVYNEQFF.

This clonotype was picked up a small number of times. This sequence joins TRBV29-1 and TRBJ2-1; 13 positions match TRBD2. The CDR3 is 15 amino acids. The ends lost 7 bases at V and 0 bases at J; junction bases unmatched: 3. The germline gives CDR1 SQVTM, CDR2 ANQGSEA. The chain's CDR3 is CSGRTSGSSYNEQFF. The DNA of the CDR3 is TGCAGCGGTCGGACTAGCGGGAGCTCCTACAATGAGCAGTTCTTC.

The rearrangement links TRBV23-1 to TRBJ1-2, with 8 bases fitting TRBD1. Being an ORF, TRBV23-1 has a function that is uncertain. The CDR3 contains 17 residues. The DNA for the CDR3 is TGCCGTGTAGTCAATCCCGCGTCAGGGGGCGTTAACTATGGCTACACCTTC. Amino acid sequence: CRVVNPASGGVNYGYTF.

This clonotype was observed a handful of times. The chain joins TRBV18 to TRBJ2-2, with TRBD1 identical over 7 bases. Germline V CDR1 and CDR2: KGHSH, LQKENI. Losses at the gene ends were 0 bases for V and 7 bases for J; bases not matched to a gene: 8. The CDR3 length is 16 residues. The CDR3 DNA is TGTGCCAGCTCACCACCGGGGACAGCAAGTGGCGGGGAGCTGTTTTTT. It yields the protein CASSPPGTASGGELFF.

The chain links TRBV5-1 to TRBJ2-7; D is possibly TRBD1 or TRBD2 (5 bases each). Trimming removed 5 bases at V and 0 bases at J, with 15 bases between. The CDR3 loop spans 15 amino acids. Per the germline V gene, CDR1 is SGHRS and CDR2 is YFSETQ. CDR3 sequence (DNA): TGCGCCAGCAGTTGGGGAGCAGGGAGCTCCTACGAGCAGTACGTC. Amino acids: CASSWGAGSSYEQYV.

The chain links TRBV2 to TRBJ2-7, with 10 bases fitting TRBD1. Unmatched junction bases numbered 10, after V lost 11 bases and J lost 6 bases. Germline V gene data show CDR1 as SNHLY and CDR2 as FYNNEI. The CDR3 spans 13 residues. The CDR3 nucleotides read TGTGCCGGAGGGGGACAGGGGTATTCCGAGCAGTACTTC. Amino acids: CAGGGQGYSEQYF. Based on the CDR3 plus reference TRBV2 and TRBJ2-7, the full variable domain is EPEVTQTPSHQVTQMGQEVILRCVPISNHLYFYWYRQILGQKVEFLVSFYNNEISEKSEIFDDQFSVERPDGSNFTLKIRSTKLEDSAMYFCAGGGQGYSEQYFGPGTRLTVT.

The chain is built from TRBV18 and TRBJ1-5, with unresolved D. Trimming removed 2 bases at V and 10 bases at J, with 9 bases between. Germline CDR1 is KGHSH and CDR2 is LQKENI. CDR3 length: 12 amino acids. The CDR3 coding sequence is TGTGCCAGCTCACCATTGGGTAATCCCCAGCATTTT. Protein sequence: CASSPLGNPQHF.

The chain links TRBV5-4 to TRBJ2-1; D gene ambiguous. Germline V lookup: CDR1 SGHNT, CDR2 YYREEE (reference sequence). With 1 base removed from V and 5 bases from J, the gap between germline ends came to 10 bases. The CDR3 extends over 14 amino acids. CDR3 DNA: TGTGCCAGCAGCTTGTCGCACGTGGACAATGAGCAGTTCTTC. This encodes CASSLSHVDNEQFF.

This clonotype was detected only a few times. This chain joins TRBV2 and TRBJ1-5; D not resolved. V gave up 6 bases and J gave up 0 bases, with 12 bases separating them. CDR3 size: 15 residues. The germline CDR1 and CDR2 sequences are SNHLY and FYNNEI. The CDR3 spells CASSEDGASNQPQHF. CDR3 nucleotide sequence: TGTGCCAGCAGCGAGGACGGAGCTAGCAATCAGCCCCAGCATTTT.

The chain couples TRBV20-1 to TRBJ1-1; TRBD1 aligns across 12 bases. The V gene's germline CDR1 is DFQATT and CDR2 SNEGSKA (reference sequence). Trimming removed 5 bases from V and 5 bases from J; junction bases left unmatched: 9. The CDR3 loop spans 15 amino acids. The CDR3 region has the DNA TGCAGTGCTCCGGGACAGGGGGCGGGAAAGACTGAAGCTTTCTTT. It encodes CSAPGQGAGKTEAFF.

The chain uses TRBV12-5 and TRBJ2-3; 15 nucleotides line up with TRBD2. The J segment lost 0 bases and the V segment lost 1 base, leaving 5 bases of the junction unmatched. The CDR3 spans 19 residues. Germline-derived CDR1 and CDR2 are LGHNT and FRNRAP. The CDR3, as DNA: TGTGCTAGTGGTTTGGCCCGGACTAGCGGGGGGGAGAGCACAGATACGCAGTATTTT. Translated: CASGLARTSGGESTDTQYF.

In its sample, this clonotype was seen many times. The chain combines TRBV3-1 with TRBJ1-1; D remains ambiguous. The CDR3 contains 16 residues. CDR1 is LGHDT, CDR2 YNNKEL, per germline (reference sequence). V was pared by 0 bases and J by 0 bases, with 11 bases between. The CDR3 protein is CASSQDRRLLNTEAFF. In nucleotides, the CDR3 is TGTGCCAGCAGCCAAGATCGTCGACTGTTGAACACTGAAGCTTTCTTT.

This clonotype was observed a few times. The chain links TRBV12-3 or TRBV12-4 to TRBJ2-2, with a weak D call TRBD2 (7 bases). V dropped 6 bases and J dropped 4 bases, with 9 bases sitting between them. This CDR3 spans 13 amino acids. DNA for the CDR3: TGTGCCAGCAGGGGGGGGGCCACCGGGGAGCTGTTTTTT. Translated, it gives CASRGGATGELFF.

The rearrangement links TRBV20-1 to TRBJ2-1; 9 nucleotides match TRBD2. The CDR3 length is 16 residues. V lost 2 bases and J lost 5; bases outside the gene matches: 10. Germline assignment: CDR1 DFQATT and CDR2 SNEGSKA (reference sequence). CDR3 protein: CSARMVTSGDHNEQFF. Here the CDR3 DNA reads TGCAGTGCTAGAATGGTGACTAGCGGAGACCACAATGAGCAGTTCTTC.